These 27 T cell receptor beta chains originate from one sample sequenced in a study of blood T cell repertoires in COVID-19. Some clones are missing from TCRdb's copy, which holds only in-frame ones; the method was immunoSEQ multiplex PCR. The sample lists 200,000 to 250,000 clones, around 84% seen once, with 15% to 20% in the top ten. The specimen sequenced was peripheral blood. The origin of the receptors is a man aged 30-40 years with active or convalescent COVID-19.

V is TRBV10-3 and J is TRBJ2-7, with TRBD1 matching 8 bases. Per germline, CDR1 ENHRY and CDR2 SYGVKD. V shed 0 bases and J 4 bases; nucleotides not matched to a gene: 2. CDR3 size: 14 residues. The CDR3 loop reads CAISESQGAYEQYF. CDR3 coding DNA: TGTGCCATCAGTGAGTCTCAGGGGGCGTACGAGCAGTACTTC.

The gene calls are TRBV11-3 and TRBJ2-7; TRBD1 agrees at 7 bases. V lost 2 bases, J lost 2 bases, and 6 bases stayed unmatched. Germline CDR1 SGHNT, CDR2 YENEEA. This CDR3 is 15 amino acids long. This CDR3 is CASSLRSGTAYEQYF. The CDR3 nucleotides read TGTGCCAGCAGCTTACGGTCAGGGACAGCCTACGAGCAGTACTTC.

This clone was seen only once. The chain couples TRBV7-9 to TRBJ2-7; D possibly corresponds to TRBD1 (5 bases). Trimming took off 5 bases at V and 3 bases at J, with 11 bases between the two ends. This CDR3 comprises 13 residues. Germline CDR1 SEHNR, CDR2 FQNEAQ (reference sequence). The CDR3 DNA reads TGTGCCAGCAGCCCCCAGGGTGGCTACGAGCAGTACTTC. The encoded protein is CASSPQGGYEQYF.

The genes are TRBV9 and TRBJ2-3, with a possible D match to TRBD2 (5 bases). Germline CDR1 and CDR2: SGDLS and YYNGEE. The CDR3 contains 16 residues. Deletions cut 0 bases from V and 0 bases from J, with 11 bases between. CDR3 loop: CASSVGEMPSTDTQYF. The CDR3 region has the DNA TGTGCCAGCAGCGTAGGGGAGATGCCTAGCACAGATACGCAGTATTTT.

This chain links TRBV15 with TRBJ2-4, with D perhaps matching TRBD2 (5 bases). V was clipped by 1 base and J by 5 bases, with 9 bases between them. Germline values: CDR1 LNHNV, CDR2 YYDKDF (reference sequence). The CDR3 consists of 14 residues. The CDR3 sequence: CATSRVASQNIQYF. Written as DNA, the CDR3 is TGTGCCACCAGCAGAGTTGCTAGCCAAAACATTCAGTACTTC.

The chain couples TRBV15 to TRBJ2-2; perhaps TRBD2 as D (5 bases). CDR1 and CDR2 (germline): LNHNV, YYDKDF (reference sequence). Trimming pared 1 base from V and 9 bases from J, leaving 15 bases between. The CDR3 is made up of 15 amino acids. The CDR3 nucleotides read TGTGCCACCAGCAGAGTTGGGCCCGGACTGCGGGAGCTGTTTTTT. It translates to CATSRVGPGLRELFF.

This clone occurred a few times. Germline is not matched at one junction end, which may reflect a read error. V usage is TRBV6-2 or TRBV6-3 and J usage is TRBJ1-5, with D hard to call. Germline-derived CDR1 and CDR2 are MNHEY and SVGEGT. This CDR3 spans 11 amino acids. This CDR3 reads CASSYVVQVGF. The CDR3 nucleotides read TGTGCCAGCAGTTATGTGGTCCAGGTGGGTTTT.

J is TRBJ1-2 and V is TRBV6-5, with a possible D match to TRBD1 (6 bases). This CDR3 region has 14 residues. Trimming took off 6 bases at V and 7 bases at J, with 18 bases between the two ends. Germline V lookup: CDR1 MNHEY, CDR2 SVGAGI. CDR3 nucleotide sequence: TGTGCCAGCAGCGGTGACAGGTTCGGTCTTGGCTACACCTTC. Translation: CASSGDRFGLGYTF.

To note about this clone: The junction differs from germline at one of its ends, possibly a read error. The chain recombines TRBV7-7 with TRBJ2-7; no definite D call. Germline loops: CDR1 SSHAT, CDR2 FNYEAQ (reference sequence). The CDR3 has 13 amino acids. The CDR3 reads CASSPSTSREQYF. CDR3 in DNA: TGTGCTAGCAGCCCCTCGACCTCTAGAGAGCAGTACTTC.

The chain joins TRBV28 to TRBJ2-7, with D perhaps TRBD1 (5 bases). This CDR3 region has 12 residues. V was cut by 6 bases and J by 4 bases, with 10 bases left in between. From germline, CDR1 is MDHEN and CDR2 SYDVKM. DNA for the CDR3: TGTGCCAGCAGGACAGAACCGTACGAGCAGTACTTC. Protein: CASRTEPYEQYF.

The chain combines TRBV24-1 with TRBJ2-1, with a possible D match to TRBD1 (6 bases). CDR3 size: 11 residues. V lost 7 bases and J 8 bases, leaving 8 bases between the germline ends. The germline gives CDR1 KGHDR, CDR2 SFDVKD. The CDR3 region has the DNA TGTGCCACCAGCAGGGGCTATGAGCAGTTCTTC. This gives the protein CATSRGYEQFF.

The chain is built from TRBV19 and TRBJ1-1, with D possibly being TRBD1 (5 bases). The CDR3 has 15 residues. V was clipped by 8 bases and J by 0 bases, with 16 bases between them. Germline lookup yields CDR1 LNHDA and CDR2 SQIVND (reference sequence). CDR3 DNA: TGTGCCAGTGGCCCACCGGGGGTACTGAACACTGAAGCTTTCTTT. Amino acids: CASGPPGVLNTEAFF.

The rearrangement joins TRBV7-2 to TRBJ1-5, with a weak D call TRBD1 (6 bases). The CDR3 is made up of 15 amino acids. CDR1 is SGHTA, CDR2 FQGNSA, per germline. V gave up 1 base and J gave up 3 bases, with 10 bases separating them. This CDR3 reads CASSLEYRVNQPQHF. CDR3 coding DNA: TGTGCCAGCAGCTTAGAATACAGGGTCAATCAGCCCCAGCATTTT.

The rearrangement joins TRBV19 to TRBJ1-1, with D uncertain. The CDR3 is 13 amino acids. Trimming removed 9 bases at V and 1 base at J, with 12 bases between. Germline CDR1 is LNHDA and CDR2 is SQIVND (reference sequence). The CDR3 reads CASQKTENTEAFF. The CDR3 DNA reads TGTGCCAGCCAAAAAACAGAGAACACTGAAGCTTTCTTT. Filled out from reference TRBV19 and TRBJ1-1, the complete variable domain reads DGGITQSPKYLFRKEGQNVTLSCEQNLNHDAMYWYRQDPGQGLRLIYYSQIVNDFQKGDIAEGYSVSREKKESFPLTVTSAQKNPTAFYLCASQKTENTEAFFGQGTRLTVV.

J is TRBJ1-5 and V is TRBV27; D is perhaps TRBD1 (5 bases). V lost 2 bases and J lost 9, with 11 bases in between. The CDR3 totals 13 residues. CDR1 is MNHEY and CDR2 is SMNVEV in the germline V gene (reference sequence). The chain's CDR3 is CASSLAGVGPQHF. The CDR3 DNA reads TGTGCCAGCAGTTTAGCGGGGGTCGGGCCCCAGCATTTT.

The V call is TRBV30, the J call TRBJ2-3; perhaps TRBD1 as D (5 bases). The CDR3 extends over 14 amino acids. CDR1 is GTSNPN, CDR2 SVGIG, per germline (reference sequence). Trimming left V 2 bases short and J 4 bases short, with 13 bases between. The CDR3 reads CAWSRAGIADTQYF. The CDR3 DNA sequence: TGTGCCTGGAGTAGGGCAGGGATTGCAGATACGCAGTATTTT. The whole variable domain, filled in from reference TRBV30 and TRBJ2-3, reads SQTIHQWPATLVQPVGSPLSLECTVEGTSNPNLYWYRQAAGRGLQLLFYSVGIGQISSEVPQNLSASRPQDRQFILSSKKLLLSDSGFYLCAWSRAGIADTQYFGPGTRLTVL.

The genes are TRBV6-5 and TRBJ2-1; the match to TRBD2 covers 8 bases. CDR1 and CDR2 (germline): MNHEY, SVGAGI. V shed 7 bases and J 3 bases; nucleotides not matched to a gene: 5. The CDR3 has 14 residues. The CDR3 DNA sequence: TGTGCCAGCAACGGGGGGGCGGGCTACAATGAGCAGTTCTTC. Protein sequence: CASNGGAGYNEQFF.

The V gene is TRBV7-9, the J gene TRBJ2-5; 7 bases agree with TRBD2. This CDR3 is built from 13 residues. V was clipped by 2 bases and J by 4 bases; unmatched bases: 1. Germline lookup yields CDR1 SEHNR and CDR2 FQNEAQ (reference sequence). CDR3 protein: CASSLSGGETQYF. The CDR3 region has the DNA TGTGCCAGCAGCTTATCGGGAGGAGAGACCCAGTACTTC.

The chain is built from TRBV29-1 and TRBJ1-2; D is unresolved. The length of the CDR3 is 11 residues. Germline CDR1 SQVTM, CDR2 ANQGSEA. Trimming took 6 bases from V and 12 from J, leaving 17 bases between them. The CDR3 sequence is CSVAQVGYNTF. The CDR3, as DNA: TGCAGCGTCGCACAAGTGGGCTACAACACCTTC.

The chain uses TRBV28 and TRBJ2-7; a weak D match, TRBD1 (5 bases). This CDR3 spans 16 amino acids. The germline V gene encodes CDR1 MDHEN and CDR2 SYDVKM. Deletions cut 4 bases from V and 1 base from J, with 17 bases between. The CDR3, as DNA: TGTGCCAGCAGTTACGGTGGGATCAGACAGTCCTACGAGCAGTACTTC. Amino acids: CASSYGGIRQSYEQYF.

The chain joins TRBV19 to TRBJ1-2, with 7 positions matching TRBD1. V was clipped by 5 bases and J by 4 bases; unmatched bases: 4. The CDR3 spans 13 residues. Germline V CDR1 and CDR2: LNHDA, SQIVND (reference sequence). Here the CDR3 DNA reads TGTGCCAGTAGTCCCGGACAGGCCTATGGCTACACCTTC. Its protein is CASSPGQAYGYTF.

The rearrangement joins TRBV5-6 to TRBJ2-1; 8 bases are shared with TRBD2. CDR3 length: 15 amino acids. Trimming cost V 2 bases and J 8 bases; bases outside gene matches: 9. Germline assignment: CDR1 SGHDT and CDR2 YYEEEE. The CDR3 DNA follows: TGTGCCAGCAGCTTCGGGACTAGTGTTCGGGATGAGCAGTTCTTC. Residues: CASSFGTSVRDEQFF.

This clone was detected once. The chain joins TRBV24-1 to TRBJ2-3, with a tentative D call TRBD2 (6 bases). V was cut by 1 base and J by 6 bases, with 19 bases left in between. This CDR3 has 17 residues. Germline lookup yields CDR1 KGHDR and CDR2 SFDVKD. This CDR3 reads CATSDFWASDIPDTQYF. Here the CDR3 DNA reads TGTGCCACCAGTGATTTTTGGGCTAGCGATATTCCCGATACGCAGTATTTT.

The chain is built from TRBV25-1 and TRBJ2-2; 10 nucleotides align to TRBD1. Germline CDR1 MGHDK, CDR2 SYGVNS. The CDR3 has 14 residues. V lost 6 bases to trimming and J lost 8 bases; unmatched junction nucleotides: 6. The CDR3 nucleotides read TGTGCCAGCAGCGGGACAGGGGTGGCGGGGGAGCTGTTTTTT. As protein: CASSGTGVAGELFF.

The chain links TRBV3-1 (or the pseudogene TRBV3-2) to TRBJ1-5; D is unclear. This CDR3 is built from 16 residues. The germline V gene encodes CDR1 LGHDT and CDR2 YNNKEL (reference sequence). The V gene lost 0 bases and the J gene lost 2 bases, with 11 bases spanning the gap. CDR3 sequence: CASSQDLGRGNQPQHF. Here the CDR3 DNA reads TGTGCCAGCAGCCAAGATCTAGGGCGGGGCAATCAGCCCCAGCATTTT.

CDR3 sequence reads: CASSFGLGDNEQFF. The CDR3 nucleotides read TGTGCCAGCAGCTTCGGACTAGGAGACAATGAGCAGTTCTTC. The chain uses TRBV5-4 and TRBJ2-1, with 7 bases identical to TRBD2. Germline lookup yields CDR1 SGHNT and CDR2 YYREEE (reference sequence). V shed 2 bases, J shed 5 bases, and the junction held 4 bases outside the gene matches. This CDR3 comprises 14 residues.

The V call is TRBV5-1, the J call TRBJ2-7; 13 bases are a match to TRBD2. The CDR3 sequence is 15 residues long. The germline gives CDR1 SGHRS, CDR2 YFSETQ. The junction had 5 bases not matched to a gene; V was cut back by 3 bases and J by 5 bases. For the CDR3, the DNA is TGCGCCAGCAGCTCCGGACTAGCGGGAGAAAACGAGCAGTACTTC. This sequence encodes CASSSGLAGENEQYF.